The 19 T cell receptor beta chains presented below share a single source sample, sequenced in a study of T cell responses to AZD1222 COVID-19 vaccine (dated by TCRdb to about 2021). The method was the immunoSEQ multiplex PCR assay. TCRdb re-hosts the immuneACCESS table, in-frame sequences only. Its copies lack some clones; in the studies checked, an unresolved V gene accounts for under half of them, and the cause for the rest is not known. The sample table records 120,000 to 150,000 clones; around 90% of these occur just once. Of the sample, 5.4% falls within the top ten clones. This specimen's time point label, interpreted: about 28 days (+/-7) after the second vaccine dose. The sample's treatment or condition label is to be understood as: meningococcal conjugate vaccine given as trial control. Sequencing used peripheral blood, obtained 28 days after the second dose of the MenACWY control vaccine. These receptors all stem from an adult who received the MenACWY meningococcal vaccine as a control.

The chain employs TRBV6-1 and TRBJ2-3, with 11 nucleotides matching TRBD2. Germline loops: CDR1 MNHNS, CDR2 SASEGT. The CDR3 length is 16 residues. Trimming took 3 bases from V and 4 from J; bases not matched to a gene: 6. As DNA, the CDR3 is TGTGCCAGCAGTGATAGCGGGGGGGCCGGCGCAGATACGCAGTATTTT. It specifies CASSDSGGAGADTQYF.

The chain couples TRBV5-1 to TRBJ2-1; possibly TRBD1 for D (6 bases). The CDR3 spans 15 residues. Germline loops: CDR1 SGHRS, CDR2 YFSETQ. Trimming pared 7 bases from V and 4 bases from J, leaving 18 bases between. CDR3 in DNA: TGCGCCAGCGGTTTGGGGGCGCAGGGATACAATGAGCAGTTCTTC. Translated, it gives CASGLGAQGYNEQFF.

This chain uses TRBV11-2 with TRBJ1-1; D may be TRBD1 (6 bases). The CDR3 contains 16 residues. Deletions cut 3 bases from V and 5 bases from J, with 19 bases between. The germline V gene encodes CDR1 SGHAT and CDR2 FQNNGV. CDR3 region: CASSFGTGSWVTEAFF. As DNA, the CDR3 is TGTGCCAGCAGCTTTGGCACAGGGTCATGGGTAACTGAAGCTTTCTTT.

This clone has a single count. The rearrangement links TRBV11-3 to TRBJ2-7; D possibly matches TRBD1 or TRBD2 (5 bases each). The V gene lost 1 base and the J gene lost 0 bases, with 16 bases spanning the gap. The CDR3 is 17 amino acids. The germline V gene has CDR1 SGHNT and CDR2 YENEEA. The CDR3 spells CASSLASGTPNSYEQYF. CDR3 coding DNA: TGTGCCAGCAGCTTAGCCTCCGGGACGCCGAACTCCTACGAGCAGTACTTC.

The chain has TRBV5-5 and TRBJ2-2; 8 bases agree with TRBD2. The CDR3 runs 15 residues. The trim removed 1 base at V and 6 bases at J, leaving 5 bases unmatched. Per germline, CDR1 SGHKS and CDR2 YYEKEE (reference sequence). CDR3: CASSLIGRGAGELFF. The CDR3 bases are TGTGCCAGCAGCTTGATCGGGAGGGGCGCCGGGGAGCTGTTTTTT.

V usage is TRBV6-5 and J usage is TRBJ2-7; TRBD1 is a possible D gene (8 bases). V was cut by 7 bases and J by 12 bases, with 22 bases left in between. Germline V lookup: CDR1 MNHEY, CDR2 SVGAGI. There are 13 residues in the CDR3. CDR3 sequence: CASTKDRAGVSYF. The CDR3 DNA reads TGTGCCAGCACCAAGGACAGGGCGGGGGTGTCGTACTTC.

CDR3 bases: TGCGCCAGCAGCCCGCGCCCCGCAGGGGGCAACTACAATGAGCAGTTCTTC. This codes for CASSPRPAGGNYNEQFF. The chain joins TRBV4-3 to TRBJ2-1; 8 nucleotides match TRBD1. CDR1 is LGHNA and CDR2 is YSLEER in the germline V gene. After removal of 4 bases from V and 3 bases from J, the junction contained 11 bases not matched to a gene. This CDR3 region has 17 residues.

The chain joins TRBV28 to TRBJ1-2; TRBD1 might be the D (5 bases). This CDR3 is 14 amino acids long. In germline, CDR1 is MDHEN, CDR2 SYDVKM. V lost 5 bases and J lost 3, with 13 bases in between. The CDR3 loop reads CASSNSGGDYGYTF. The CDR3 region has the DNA TGTGCCAGCAGTAACAGCGGGGGTGACTATGGCTACACCTTC.

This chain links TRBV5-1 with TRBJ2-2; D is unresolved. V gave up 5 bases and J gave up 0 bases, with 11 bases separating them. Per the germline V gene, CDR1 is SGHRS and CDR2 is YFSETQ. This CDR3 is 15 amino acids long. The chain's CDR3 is CASSSWGSNTGELFF. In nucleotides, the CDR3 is TGCGCCAGCAGTTCGTGGGGATCGAACACCGGGGAGCTGTTTTTT.

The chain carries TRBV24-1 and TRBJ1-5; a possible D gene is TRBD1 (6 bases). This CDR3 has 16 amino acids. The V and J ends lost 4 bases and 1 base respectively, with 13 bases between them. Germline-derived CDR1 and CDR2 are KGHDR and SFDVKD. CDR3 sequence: CATSDPRGGSNQPQHF. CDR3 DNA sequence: TGTGCCACCAGTGACCCGAGAGGGGGAAGCAATCAGCCCCAGCATTTT.

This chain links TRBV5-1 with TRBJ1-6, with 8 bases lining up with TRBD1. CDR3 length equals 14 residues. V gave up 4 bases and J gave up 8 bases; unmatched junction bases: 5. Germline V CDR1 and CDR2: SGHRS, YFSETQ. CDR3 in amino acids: CASSQDREYSPLHF. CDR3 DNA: TGCGCCAGCAGCCAGGACAGGGAGTATTCACCCCTCCACTTT. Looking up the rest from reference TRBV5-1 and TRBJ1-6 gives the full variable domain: KAGVTQTPRYLIKTRGQQVTLSCSPISGHRSVSWYQQTPGQGLQFLFEYFSETQRNKGNFPGRFSGRQFSNSRSEMNVSTLELGDSALYLCASSQDREYSPLHFGNGTRLTVT.

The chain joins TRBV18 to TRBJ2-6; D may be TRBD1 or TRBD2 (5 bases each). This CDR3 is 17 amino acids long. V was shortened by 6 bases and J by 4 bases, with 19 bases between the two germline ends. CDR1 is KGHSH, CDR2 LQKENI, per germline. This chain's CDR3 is CASSWDHFTFGANVLTF. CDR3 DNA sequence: TGTGCCAGCTCCTGGGACCACTTTACCTTCGGGGCCAACGTCCTGACTTTC. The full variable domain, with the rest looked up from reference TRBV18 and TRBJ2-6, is NAGVMQNPRHLVRRRGQEARLRCSPMKGHSHVYWYRQLPEEGLKFMVYLQKENIIDESGMPKERFSAEFPKEGPSILRIQQVVRGDSAAYFCASSWDHFTFGANVLTFGAGSRLTVL.

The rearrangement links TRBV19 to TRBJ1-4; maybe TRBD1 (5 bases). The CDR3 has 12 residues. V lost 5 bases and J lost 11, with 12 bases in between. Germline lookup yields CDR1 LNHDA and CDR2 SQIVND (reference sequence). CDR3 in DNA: TGTGCCAGTAGTGGGGCAGAAGGGAAACTGTTTTTT. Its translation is CASSGAEGKLFF.

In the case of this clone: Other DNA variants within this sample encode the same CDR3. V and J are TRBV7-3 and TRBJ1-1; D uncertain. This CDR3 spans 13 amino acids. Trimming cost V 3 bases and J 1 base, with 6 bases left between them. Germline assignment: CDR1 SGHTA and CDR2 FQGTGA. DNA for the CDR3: TGTGCCAGCAGCTTTGGGCCGAACACTGAAGCTTTCTTT. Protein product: CASSFGPNTEAFF.

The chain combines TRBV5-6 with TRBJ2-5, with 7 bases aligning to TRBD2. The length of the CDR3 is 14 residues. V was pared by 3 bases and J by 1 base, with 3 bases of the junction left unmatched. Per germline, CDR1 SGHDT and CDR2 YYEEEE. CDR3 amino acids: CASSSASGQETQYF. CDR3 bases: TGTGCCAGCAGCTCCGCTAGCGGCCAAGAGACCCAGTACTTC.

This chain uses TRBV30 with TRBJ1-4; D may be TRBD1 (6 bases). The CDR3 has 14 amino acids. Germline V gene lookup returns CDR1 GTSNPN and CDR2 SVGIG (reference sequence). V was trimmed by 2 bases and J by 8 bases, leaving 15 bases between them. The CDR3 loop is CAWSSGTLREKLFF. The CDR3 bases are TGTGCCTGGAGTTCCGGGACACTGAGGGAAAAACTGTTTTTT.

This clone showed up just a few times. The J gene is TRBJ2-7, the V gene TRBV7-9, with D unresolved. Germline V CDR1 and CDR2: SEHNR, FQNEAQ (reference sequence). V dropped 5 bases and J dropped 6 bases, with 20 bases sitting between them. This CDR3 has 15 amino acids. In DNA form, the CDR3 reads TGTGCCAGCAGCCCCCGTTCGATGGGGTACGGCGAGCAGTACTTC. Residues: CASSPRSMGYGEQYF. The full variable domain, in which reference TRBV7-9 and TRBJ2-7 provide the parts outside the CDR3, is DTGVSQNPRHKITKRGQNVTFRCDPISEHNRLYWYRQTLGQGPEFLTYFQNEAQLEKSRLLSDRFSAERPKGSFSTLEIQRTEQGDSAMYLCASSPRSMGYGEQYFGPGTRLTVT.

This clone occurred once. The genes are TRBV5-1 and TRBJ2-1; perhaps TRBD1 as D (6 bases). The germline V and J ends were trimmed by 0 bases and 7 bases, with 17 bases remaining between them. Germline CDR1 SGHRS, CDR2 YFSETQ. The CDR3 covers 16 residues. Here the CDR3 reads CASSLGLGRGQNEQFF. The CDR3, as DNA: TGCGCCAGCAGCTTGGGTCTCGGCAGGGGCCAGAATGAGCAGTTCTTC.

The CDR3 DNA reads as TGTGCCAGCAGTTGGGGACAGGAGTACCGAGCTTTCTTT. Translated, it gives CASSWGQEYRAFF. The gene calls are TRBV12-3 or TRBV12-4 and TRBJ1-1; 8 positions agree with TRBD1. There are 13 residues in the CDR3. The V and J ends lost 4 bases and 10 bases, in that order; junction bases with no gene match: 8.